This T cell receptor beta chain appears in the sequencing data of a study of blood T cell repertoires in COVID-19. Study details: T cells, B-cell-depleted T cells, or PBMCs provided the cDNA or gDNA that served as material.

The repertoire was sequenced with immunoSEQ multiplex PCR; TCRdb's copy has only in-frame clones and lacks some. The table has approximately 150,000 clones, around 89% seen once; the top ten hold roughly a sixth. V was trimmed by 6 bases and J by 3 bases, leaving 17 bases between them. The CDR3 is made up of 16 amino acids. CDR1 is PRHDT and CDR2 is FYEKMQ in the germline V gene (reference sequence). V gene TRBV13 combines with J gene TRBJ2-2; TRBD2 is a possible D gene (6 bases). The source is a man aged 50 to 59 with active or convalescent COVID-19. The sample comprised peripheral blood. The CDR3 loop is CASRAVGGIDTGELFF. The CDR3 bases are TGTGCCAGCAGAGCCGTGGGGGGAATCGACACCGGGGAGCTGTTTTTT.